A single T cell receptor (beta chain) is shown here with its context. This record comes from a study of blood T cell repertoires in COVID-19. Study as a whole: COVID-19 samples, acute and convalescent, were from the United States, Italy and Spain.

The table came from immunoSEQ multiplex PCR; TCRdb's copy has only in-frame clones and leaves some out. The sample has about 98,000 clones; approximately 80% are singletons. The germline V and J ends were trimmed by 0 bases and 4 bases, with 10 bases remaining between them. Germline CDR1 PRHDT, CDR2 FYEKMQ (reference sequence). This CDR3 is 15 amino acids long. This clonotype was obtained from a man aged 65 to 85 with active or convalescent COVID-19. Sequenced sample: peripheral blood. V is TRBV13 and J is TRBJ1-3, with unresolved D. DNA for the CDR3: TGTGCCAGCAGCTTAGGGCGGGGTTTCGGAAACACCATATATTTT. Its protein product is CASSLGRGFGNTIYF. The whole variable domain, remainder taken from reference TRBV13 and TRBJ1-3, is AAGVIQSPRHLIKEKRETATLKCYPIPRHDTVYWYQQGPGQDPQFLISFYEKMQSDKGSIPDRFSAQQFSDYHSELNMSSLELGDSALYFCASSLGRGFGNTIYFGEGSWLTVV.